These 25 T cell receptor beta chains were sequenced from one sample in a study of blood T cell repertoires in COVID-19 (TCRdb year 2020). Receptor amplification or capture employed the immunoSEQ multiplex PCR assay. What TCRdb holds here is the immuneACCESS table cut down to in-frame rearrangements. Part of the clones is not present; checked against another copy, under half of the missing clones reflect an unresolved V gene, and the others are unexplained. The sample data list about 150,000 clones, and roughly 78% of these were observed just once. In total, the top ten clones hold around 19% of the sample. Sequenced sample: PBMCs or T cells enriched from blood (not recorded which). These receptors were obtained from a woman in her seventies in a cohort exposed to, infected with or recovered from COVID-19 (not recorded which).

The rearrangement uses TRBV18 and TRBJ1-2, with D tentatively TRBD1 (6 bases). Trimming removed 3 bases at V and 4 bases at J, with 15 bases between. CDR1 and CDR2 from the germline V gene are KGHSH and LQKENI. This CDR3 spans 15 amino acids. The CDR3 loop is CASSPRGGRGYGYTF. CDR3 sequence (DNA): TGTGCCAGCTCACCCCGGGGGGGCCGGGGCTATGGCTACACCTTC. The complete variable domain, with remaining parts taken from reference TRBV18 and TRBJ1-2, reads NAGVMQNPRHLVRRRGQEARLRCSPMKGHSHVYWYRQLPEEGLKFMVYLQKENIIDESGMPKERFSAEFPKEGPSILRIQQVVRGDSAAYFCASSPRGGRGYGYTFGSGTRLTVV.

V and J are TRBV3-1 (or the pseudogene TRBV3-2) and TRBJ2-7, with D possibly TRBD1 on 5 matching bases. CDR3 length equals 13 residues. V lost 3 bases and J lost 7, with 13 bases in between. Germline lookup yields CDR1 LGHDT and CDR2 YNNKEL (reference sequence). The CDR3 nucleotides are TGTGCCAGCAGCCATCAGGGTTCGTGGGAGCAGTACTTC. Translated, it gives CASSHQGSWEQYF.

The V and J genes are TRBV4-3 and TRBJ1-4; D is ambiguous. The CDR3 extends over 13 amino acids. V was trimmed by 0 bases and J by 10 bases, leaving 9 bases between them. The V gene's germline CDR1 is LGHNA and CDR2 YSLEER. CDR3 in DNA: TGCGCCAGCAGCCAAGATCGGGTGGGAAAACTGTTTTTT. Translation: CASSQDRVGKLFF.

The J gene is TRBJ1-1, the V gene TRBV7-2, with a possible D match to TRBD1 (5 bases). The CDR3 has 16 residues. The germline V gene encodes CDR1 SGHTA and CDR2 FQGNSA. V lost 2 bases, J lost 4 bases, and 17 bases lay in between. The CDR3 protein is CASSLQTAGIGTEAFF. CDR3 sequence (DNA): TGTGCCAGCAGCTTACAAACCGCAGGGATAGGCACTGAAGCTTTCTTT.

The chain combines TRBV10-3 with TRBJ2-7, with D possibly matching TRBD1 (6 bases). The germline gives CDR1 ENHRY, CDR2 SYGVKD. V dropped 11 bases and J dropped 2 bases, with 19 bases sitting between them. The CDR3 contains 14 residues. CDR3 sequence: CASKDGTQPYEQYF. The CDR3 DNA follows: TGTGCCTCAAAGGACGGGACACAACCCTACGAGCAGTACTTC.

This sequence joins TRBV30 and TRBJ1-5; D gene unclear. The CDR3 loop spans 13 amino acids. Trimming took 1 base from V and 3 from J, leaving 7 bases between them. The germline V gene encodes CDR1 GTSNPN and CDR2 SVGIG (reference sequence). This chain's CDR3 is CAWSGQFNQPQHF. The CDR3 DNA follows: TGTGCCTGGAGTGGGCAGTTCAATCAGCCCCAGCATTTT. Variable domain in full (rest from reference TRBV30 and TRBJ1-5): SQTIHQWPATLVQPVGSPLSLECTVEGTSNPNLYWYRQAAGRGLQLLFYSVGIGQISSEVPQNLSASRPQDRQFILSSKKLLLSDSGFYLCAWSGQFNQPQHFGDGTRLSIL.

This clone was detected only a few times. The CDR3 bases are TGTGCCAGCAGCTTGGGGGGGTGGACAGATACGCAGTATTTT. Amino acids: CASSLGGWTDTQYF. This sequence joins TRBV7-2 and TRBJ2-3, with TRBD2 matching 7 bases. This CDR3 is 14 amino acids long. From germline, CDR1 is SGHTA and CDR2 FQGNSA. The V gene end was trimmed by 3 bases and the J gene end by 3 bases; junction bases not matched to a gene: 3.

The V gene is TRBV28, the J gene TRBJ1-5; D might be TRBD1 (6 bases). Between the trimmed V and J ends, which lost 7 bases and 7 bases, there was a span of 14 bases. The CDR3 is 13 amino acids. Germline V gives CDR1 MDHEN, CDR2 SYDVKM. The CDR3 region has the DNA TGTGCCAGCAACAGGGTGTTAGGGCAGCCCCAGCATTTT. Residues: CASNRVLGQPQHF.

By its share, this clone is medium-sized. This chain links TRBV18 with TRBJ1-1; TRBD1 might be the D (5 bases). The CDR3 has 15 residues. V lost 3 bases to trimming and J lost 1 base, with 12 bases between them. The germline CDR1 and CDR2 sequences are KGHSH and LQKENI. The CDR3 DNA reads TGTGCCAGCTCACCCTCGGGCGGGGGGAACACTGAAGCTTTCTTT. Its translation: CASSPSGGGNTEAFF.

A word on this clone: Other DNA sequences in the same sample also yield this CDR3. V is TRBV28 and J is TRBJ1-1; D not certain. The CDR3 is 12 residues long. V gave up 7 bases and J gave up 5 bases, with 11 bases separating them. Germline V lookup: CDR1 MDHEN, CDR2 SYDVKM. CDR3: CASIRGGTEAFF. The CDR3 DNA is TGTGCCAGCATTAGAGGAGGGACTGAAGCTTTCTTT.

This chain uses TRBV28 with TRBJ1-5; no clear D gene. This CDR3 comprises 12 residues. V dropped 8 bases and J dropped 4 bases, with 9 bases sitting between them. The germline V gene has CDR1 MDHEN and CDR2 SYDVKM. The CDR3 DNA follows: TGTGCCAGCGGTTGGCAAAATCAGCCCCAGCATTTT. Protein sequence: CASGWQNQPQHF.

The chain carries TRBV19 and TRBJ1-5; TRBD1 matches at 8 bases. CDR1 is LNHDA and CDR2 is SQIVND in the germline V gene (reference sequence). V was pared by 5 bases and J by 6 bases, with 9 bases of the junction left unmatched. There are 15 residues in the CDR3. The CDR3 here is CASSLRQGYSQPQHF. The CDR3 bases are TGTGCCAGTAGTCTCCGACAGGGGTACAGTCAGCCCCAGCATTTT.

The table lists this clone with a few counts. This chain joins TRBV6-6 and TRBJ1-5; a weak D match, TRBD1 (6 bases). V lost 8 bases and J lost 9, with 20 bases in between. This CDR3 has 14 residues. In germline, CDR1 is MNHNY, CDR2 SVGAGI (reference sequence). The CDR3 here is CASRQGQGPSPQHF. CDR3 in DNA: TGTGCCAGCCGTCAGGGGCAGGGGCCTTCGCCCCAGCATTTT.

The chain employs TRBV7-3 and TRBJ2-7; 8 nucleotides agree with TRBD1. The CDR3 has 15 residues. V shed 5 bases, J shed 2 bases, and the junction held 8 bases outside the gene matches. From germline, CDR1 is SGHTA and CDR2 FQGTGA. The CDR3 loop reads CASSPGGTGTYEQYF. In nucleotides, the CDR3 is TGTGCCAGCAGCCCTGGGGGGACAGGCACCTACGAGCAGTACTTC. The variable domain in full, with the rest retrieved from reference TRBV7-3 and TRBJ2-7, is GAGVSQTPSNKVTEKGKYVELRCDPISGHTALYWYRQSLGQGPEFLIYFQGTGAADDSGLPNDRFFAVRPEGSVSTLKIQRTERGDSAVYLCASSPGGTGTYEQYFGPGTRLTVT.

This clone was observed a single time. The CDR3 coding sequence is TGTGCCAGCAGTCCCCCCGCTGGCATGGACACTGAAGCTTTCTTT. This translates into CASSPPAGMDTEAFF. J is TRBJ1-1 and V is TRBV28, with no clear D. V lost 5 bases and J lost 3, with 16 bases in between. The CDR3 is made up of 15 amino acids. Per germline, CDR1 MDHEN and CDR2 SYDVKM.

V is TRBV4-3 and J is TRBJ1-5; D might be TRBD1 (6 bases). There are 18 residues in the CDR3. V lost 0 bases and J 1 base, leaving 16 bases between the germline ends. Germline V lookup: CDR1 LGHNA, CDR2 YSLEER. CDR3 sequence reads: CASSQEDFGTGSNQPQHF. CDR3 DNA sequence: TGCGCCAGCAGCCAAGAGGACTTTGGCACAGGGAGCAATCAGCCCCAGCATTTT.

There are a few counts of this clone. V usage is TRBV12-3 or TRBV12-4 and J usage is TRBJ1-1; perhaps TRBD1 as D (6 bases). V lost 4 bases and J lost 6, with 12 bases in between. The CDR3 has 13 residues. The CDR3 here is CASSSNSGAEAFF. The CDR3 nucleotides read TGTGCCAGCAGTTCCAATTCAGGGGCTGAAGCTTTCTTT.

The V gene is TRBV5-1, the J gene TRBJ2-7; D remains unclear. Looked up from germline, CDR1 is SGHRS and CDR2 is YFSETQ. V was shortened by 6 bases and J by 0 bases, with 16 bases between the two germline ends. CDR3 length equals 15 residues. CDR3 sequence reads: CASKNSYQNSYEQYF. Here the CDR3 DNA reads TGCGCCAGCAAAAATAGCTACCAGAACTCCTACGAGCAGTACTTC.

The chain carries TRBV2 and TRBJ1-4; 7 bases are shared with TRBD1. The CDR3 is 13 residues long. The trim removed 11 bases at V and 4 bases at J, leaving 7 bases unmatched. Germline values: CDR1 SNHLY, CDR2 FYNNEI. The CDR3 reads CAGQAGGNEKLFF. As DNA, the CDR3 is TGTGCCGGACAGGCGGGGGGTAATGAAAAACTGTTTTTT.

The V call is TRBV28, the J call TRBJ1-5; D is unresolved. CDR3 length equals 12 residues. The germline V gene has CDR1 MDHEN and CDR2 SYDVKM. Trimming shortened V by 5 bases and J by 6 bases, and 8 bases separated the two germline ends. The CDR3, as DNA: TGTGCCAGCAGTACGCCCGGTCAGCCCCAGCATTTT. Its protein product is CASSTPGQPQHF.

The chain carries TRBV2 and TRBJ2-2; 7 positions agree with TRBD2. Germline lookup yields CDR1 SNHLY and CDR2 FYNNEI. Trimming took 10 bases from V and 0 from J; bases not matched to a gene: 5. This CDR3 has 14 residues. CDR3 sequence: CATRGDSNTGELFF. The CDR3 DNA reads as TGTGCCACCCGGGGGGATTCGAACACCGGGGAGCTGTTTTTT.

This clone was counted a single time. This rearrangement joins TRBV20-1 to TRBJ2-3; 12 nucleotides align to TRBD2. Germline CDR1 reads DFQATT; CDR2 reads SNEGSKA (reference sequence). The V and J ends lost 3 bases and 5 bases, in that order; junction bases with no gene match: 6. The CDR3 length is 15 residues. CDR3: CSASPTSGRGDTQYF. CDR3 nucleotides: TGCAGTGCTAGTCCGACTAGCGGGAGAGGAGATACGCAGTATTTT.

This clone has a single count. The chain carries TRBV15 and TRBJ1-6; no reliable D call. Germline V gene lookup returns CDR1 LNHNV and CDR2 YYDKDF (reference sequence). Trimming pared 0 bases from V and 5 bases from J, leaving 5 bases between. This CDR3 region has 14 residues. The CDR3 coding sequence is TGTGCCACCAGCAGAGACCAGGATAATTCACCCCTCCACTTT. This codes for CATSRDQDNSPLHF.

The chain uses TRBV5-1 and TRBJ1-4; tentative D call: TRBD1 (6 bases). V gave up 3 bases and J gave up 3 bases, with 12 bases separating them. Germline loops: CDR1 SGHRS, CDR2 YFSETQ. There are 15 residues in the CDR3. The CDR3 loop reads CASSSVGASNEKLFF. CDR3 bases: TGCGCCAGCAGCTCGGTGGGGGCCTCTAATGAAAAACTGTTTTTT.

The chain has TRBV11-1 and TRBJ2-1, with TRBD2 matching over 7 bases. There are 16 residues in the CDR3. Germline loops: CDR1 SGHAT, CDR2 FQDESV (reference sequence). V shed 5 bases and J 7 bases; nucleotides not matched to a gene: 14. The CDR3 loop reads CASSPSAGALGNEQFF. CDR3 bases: TGTGCCAGCAGCCCGTCCGCGGGAGCACTCGGAAATGAGCAGTTCTTC.